Presented here are 27 T cell receptor beta chains from one specimen sequenced in a study of blood T cell repertoires in COVID-19. Libraries were prepared by immunoSEQ multiplex PCR; TCRdb keeps only in-frame clonotypes and omits some of them. Of 310,000 or so clones listed, approximately 89% are singletons. Sequenced material: peripheral blood. Every receptor here comes from a woman younger than 45 with COVID-19, enrolled during active disease.

The chain is built from TRBV5-1 and TRBJ2-1, with TRBD2 matching over 7 bases. Germline lookup yields CDR1 SGHRS and CDR2 YFSETQ. The CDR3 runs 16 residues. V lost 2 bases, J lost 4 bases, and 9 bases stayed unmatched. The CDR3 DNA reads as TGCGCCAGCAGCTTTTCCGGGACTACCGTATACAATGAGCAGTTCTTC. Its translation: CASSFSGTTVYNEQFF.

This chain links TRBV5-1 with TRBJ2-2; 14 bases map to TRBD2. Germline V gene lookup returns CDR1 SGHRS and CDR2 YFSETQ. This CDR3 is 16 amino acids long. V lost 3 bases and J lost 5; bases outside the gene matches: 3. CDR3 nucleotides: TGCGCCAGCAGCTGGGGGACTAGCGGGAGAACCGGGGAGCTGTTTTTT. As protein: CASSWGTSGRTGELFF.

The rearrangement links TRBV28 to TRBJ1-3; 7 bases match TRBD1. The CDR3 contains 16 residues. Germline trimming cut 8 bases from V and 0 bases from J; bases unmatched to any gene: 10. The V gene's germline CDR1 is MDHEN and CDR2 SYDVKM. The CDR3 region is CASLERRGRSGNTIYF. Here the CDR3 DNA reads TGTGCCAGCCTTGAAAGGAGGGGGCGCTCTGGAAACACCATATATTTT.

This chain joins TRBV5-4 and TRBJ1-2, with TRBD1 matching 9 bases. V was clipped by 3 bases and J by 8 bases; unmatched bases: 14. The CDR3 is made up of 16 amino acids. From germline, CDR1 is SGHNT and CDR2 YYREEE (reference sequence). Here the CDR3 DNA reads TGTGCCAGCAGCTCTGGCCGGGACAGGGAAAGAGGCGGCTACACCTTC. This sequence encodes CASSSGRDRERGGYTF.

This rearrangement joins TRBV5-1 to TRBJ2-5; 14 bases are shared with TRBD2. The CDR3 length is 17 residues. V lost 2 bases and J lost 5; bases outside the gene matches: 8. Germline lookup yields CDR1 SGHRS and CDR2 YFSETQ. CDR3 sequence (DNA): TGCGCCAGCAGCTTCCTGACTAGCGGGAGGGCCATTGAGACCCAGTACTTC. Translation gives CASSFLTSGRAIETQYF.

This clone was recorded only once. The chain couples TRBV4-2 to TRBJ1-1; 9 nucleotides line up with TRBD1. This CDR3 contains 17 residues. V shed 5 bases and J 3 bases; nucleotides not matched to a gene: 13. Per the germline V gene, CDR1 is LGHNA and CDR2 is YNFKEQ. The chain's CDR3 is CASSAGGGTGSDTEAFF. The DNA of the CDR3 is TGTGCCAGCAGCGCGGGGGGCGGGACAGGGTCGGACACTGAAGCTTTCTTT.

The chain has TRBV9 and TRBJ1-6; D remains unclear. The CDR3 consists of 15 residues. Trimming stripped 4 bases from V and 6 bases from J, with 14 bases between. The V gene's germline CDR1 is SGDLS and CDR2 YYNGEE. The CDR3 spells CASSLRAGSNSPLHF. The CDR3 coding sequence is TGTGCCAGCAGCTTACGAGCCGGGAGTAATTCACCCCTCCACTTT.

The gene calls are TRBV7-2 and TRBJ2-7; D might be TRBD2 (6 bases). V was pared by 5 bases and J by 3 bases, with 17 bases between. The CDR3 is 15 residues long. From germline, CDR1 is SGHTA and CDR2 FQGNSA. CDR3 bases: TGTGCCAGCAGCCTGTTGGCCCGGAGGGACTACGAGCAGTACTTC. This codes for CASSLLARRDYEQYF.

The chain couples TRBV5-6 to TRBJ2-7; TRBD2 matches at 12 bases. The CDR3 runs 14 residues. The V gene's germline CDR1 is SGHDT and CDR2 YYEEEE. Trimming cost V 4 bases and J 6 bases; bases outside gene matches: 5. The DNA of the CDR3 is TGTGCCAGCAGCCAGGGACTAGCGGGTGCCGAGCAGTACTTC. Translation: CASSQGLAGAEQYF.

The CDR3 DNA reads as TGTGCCAGTAGTATAGAGGGACAAGAAGCTTTCTTT. The encoded protein is CASSIEGQEAFF. This sequence joins TRBV19 and TRBJ1-1; D might be TRBD1 (6 bases). Trimming took 0 bases from V and 8 from J, leaving 7 bases between them. The CDR3 has 12 residues. Germline V gene lookup returns CDR1 LNHDA and CDR2 SQIVND (reference sequence). Based on the CDR3 plus reference TRBV19 and TRBJ1-1, the full variable domain is DGGITQSPKYLFRKEGQNVTLSCEQNLNHDAMYWYRQDPGQGLRLIYYSQIVNDFQKGDIAEGYSVSREKKESFPLTVTSAQKNPTAFYLCASSIEGQEAFFGQGTRLTVV.

The genes are TRBV6-1 and TRBJ1-5; TRBD1 matches at 7 bases. The CDR3 sequence is 16 residues long. With 1 base clipped from V and 6 bases from J, the junction kept 9 bases outside the gene matches. CDR1 is MNHNS and CDR2 is SASEGT in the germline V gene. The CDR3 region has the DNA TGTGCCAGCAGTGAAGAACCGGGACAGTTTGGTCAGCCCCAGCATTTT. Its translation: CASSEEPGQFGQPQHF.

The chain carries TRBV28 and TRBJ2-7, with a possible D match to TRBD1 (6 bases). The V gene's germline CDR1 is MDHEN and CDR2 SYDVKM. V dropped 3 bases and J dropped 1 base, with 22 bases sitting between them. This CDR3 region has 18 residues. As DNA, the CDR3 is TGTGCCAGCAGTTTTACCCTCACCTTAGACAGGTTTTCCTACGAGCAGTACTTC. This sequence encodes CASSFTLTLDRFSYEQYF.

The chain links TRBV6-5 to TRBJ1-5; 11 bases agree with TRBD1. The CDR3 runs 15 residues. Germline values: CDR1 MNHEY, CDR2 SVGAGI. J lost 5 bases, V lost 6 bases, and 6 bases had no gene match. The DNA for the CDR3 is TGTGCCAGCAGCGGGACAGGGGGATCTTATCAGCCCCAGCATTTT. It yields the protein CASSGTGGSYQPQHF.

As for this clone: This sample also contains other DNA sequences that code for the same CDR3. The chain uses TRBV29-1 and TRBJ1-2, with D possibly matching TRBD1 (6 bases). This CDR3 has 11 residues. Trimming stripped 4 bases from V and 6 bases from J, with 9 bases between. In germline, CDR1 is SQVTM, CDR2 ANQGSEA. CDR3 in amino acids: CSVVAGDGYTF. DNA of the CDR3: TGCAGCGTTGTGGCAGGGGATGGCTACACCTTC.

The chain links TRBV3-1 (or the pseudogene TRBV3-2) to TRBJ1-3, with 10 positions matching TRBD1. Germline V CDR1 and CDR2: LGHDT, YNNKEL (reference sequence). The CDR3 consists of 15 residues. Trimming at V came to 5 bases and at J to 4 bases, leaving 5 bases not matched to a gene. For the CDR3, the DNA is TGTGCCAGCAGCGCGCGGGACAGGGGAGGAAACACCATATATTTT. It translates to CASSARDRGGNTIYF.

This clone appeared a single time. The chain couples TRBV3-1 (or the pseudogene TRBV3-2) to TRBJ1-1, with D possibly TRBD1 on 5 matching bases. The CDR3 spans 15 residues. Per the germline V gene, CDR1 is LGHDT and CDR2 is YNNKEL (reference sequence). Deletions cut 2 bases from V and 5 bases from J, with 15 bases between. This CDR3 is CASSQPGRGITEAFF. Written as DNA, the CDR3 is TGTGCCAGCAGCCAACCGGGACGGGGGATAACTGAAGCTTTCTTT.

This chain links TRBV2 with TRBJ2-4; TRBD1 matches 7 bases. This CDR3 is built from 14 residues. Germline V gene sequence: CDR1 SNHLY, CDR2 FYNNEI. Losses at the gene ends were 4 bases for V and 6 bases for J; bases not matched to a gene: 6. The CDR3 DNA follows: TGTGCCAGCAGTGGAAGACAGGGTTCAAACATTCAGTACTTC. Amino acid sequence: CASSGRQGSNIQYF.

This clone is a singleton in its sample. V gene TRBV5-4 combines with J gene TRBJ2-2, with 10 bases that match TRBD2. With V trimmed by 1 base and J by 8 bases, 8 bases remained unmatched. The CDR3 runs 16 residues. The germline gives CDR1 SGHNT, CDR2 YYREEE (reference sequence). The CDR3 nucleotides are TGTGCCAGCAGCTTGCCCCGAGCGGGAGGGCCTGGGGAGCTGTTTTTT. It yields the protein CASSLPRAGGPGELFF.

This clone occurred once. The V call is TRBV12-5, the J call TRBJ2-1; D is possibly TRBD2 (6 bases). CDR3 size: 18 residues. The germline gives CDR1 LGHNT, CDR2 FRNRAP. Trimming removed 1 base from V and 4 bases from J, with 20 bases in between. In DNA, the CDR3 is TGTGCTAGTGGTTTGGAACTCCAAAAGTATGGAGGGTACAATGAGCAGTTCTTC. It encodes CASGLELQKYGGYNEQFF.

This rearrangement joins TRBV30 to TRBJ1-1; weak D call: TRBD1 (5 bases). From germline, CDR1 is GTSNPN and CDR2 SVGIG (reference sequence). The CDR3 sequence is 16 residues long. V lost 0 bases to trimming and J lost 2 bases, with 16 bases between them. The CDR3: CAWSVGVRGGNTEAFF. The CDR3, as DNA: TGTGCCTGGAGTGTAGGTGTCCGGGGGGGTAACACTGAAGCTTTCTTT.

The V call is TRBV7-8, the J call TRBJ2-3; 10 nucleotides match TRBD2. Germline V CDR1 and CDR2: SGHVS, FQNEAQ. The J segment lost 6 bases and the V segment lost 5 bases, leaving 11 bases of the junction unmatched. The length of the CDR3 is 16 residues. CDR3 sequence: CASSLLAGEGGDTQYF. The CDR3 bases are TGTGCCAGCAGCCTTCTAGCGGGAGAAGGGGGGGATACGCAGTATTTT.

This clone was detected only once. The chain joins TRBV12-3 or TRBV12-4 to TRBJ2-3; D perhaps matches TRBD2 (6 bases). The V end was cut by 8 bases, the J end by 3 bases, with 12 bases between. The CDR3 has 13 amino acids. CDR3 in DNA: TGTGCCAGCTCGGGAGCCAGGACAGATACGCAGTATTTT. As protein: CASSGARTDTQYF.

The chain couples TRBV5-1 to TRBJ2-1; no clear D gene. With 1 base removed from V and 7 bases from J, the gap between germline ends came to 9 bases. The germline V gene encodes CDR1 SGHRS and CDR2 YFSETQ. The CDR3 extends over 13 amino acids. The CDR3 DNA sequence: TGCGCCAGCAGCTTGATGGCTAGTAATGAGCAGTTCTTC. Translating gives CASSLMASNEQFF.

The genes are TRBV11-2 and TRBJ2-7, with TRBD2 identical over 9 bases. V lost 5 bases, J lost 1 base, and 6 bases stayed unmatched. CDR1 and CDR2 (germline): SGHAT, FQNNGV. The CDR3 is made up of 15 amino acids. The CDR3 sequence: CASSPASGDSYEQYF. The CDR3 DNA reads as TGTGCCAGCAGCCCTGCTAGCGGGGATTCCTACGAGCAGTACTTC.

J is TRBJ1-1 and V is TRBV18; D is perhaps TRBD1 (6 bases). Trimming took 6 bases from V and 0 from J, leaving 14 bases between them. Per germline, CDR1 KGHSH and CDR2 LQKENI. This CDR3 is built from 15 residues. The CDR3 sequence: CASSLKDSMNTEAFF. DNA for the CDR3: TGTGCCAGCTCCCTCAAGGACAGCATGAACACTGAAGCTTTCTTT.

The V and J genes are TRBV11-2 and TRBJ2-7; perhaps TRBD2 as D (6 bases). The CDR3 covers 16 residues. V lost 0 bases and J lost 5, with 17 bases in between. Germline V gives CDR1 SGHAT, CDR2 FQNNGV. CDR3 bases: TGTGCCAGCAGCTTAGACCCCCAGGGAGGTTCCCACGAGCAGTACTTC. It yields the protein CASSLDPQGGSHEQYF.

The chain recombines TRBV7-9 with TRBJ2-2; 7 bases align to TRBD1. V gave up 5 bases and J gave up 1 base; unmatched junction bases: 4. In germline, CDR1 is SEHNR, CDR2 FQNEAQ (reference sequence). The CDR3 is 15 amino acids. The CDR3 coding sequence is TGTGCCAGCAGCCTAGGGACAGTGAACACCGGGGAGCTGTTTTTT. This gives the protein CASSLGTVNTGELFF.